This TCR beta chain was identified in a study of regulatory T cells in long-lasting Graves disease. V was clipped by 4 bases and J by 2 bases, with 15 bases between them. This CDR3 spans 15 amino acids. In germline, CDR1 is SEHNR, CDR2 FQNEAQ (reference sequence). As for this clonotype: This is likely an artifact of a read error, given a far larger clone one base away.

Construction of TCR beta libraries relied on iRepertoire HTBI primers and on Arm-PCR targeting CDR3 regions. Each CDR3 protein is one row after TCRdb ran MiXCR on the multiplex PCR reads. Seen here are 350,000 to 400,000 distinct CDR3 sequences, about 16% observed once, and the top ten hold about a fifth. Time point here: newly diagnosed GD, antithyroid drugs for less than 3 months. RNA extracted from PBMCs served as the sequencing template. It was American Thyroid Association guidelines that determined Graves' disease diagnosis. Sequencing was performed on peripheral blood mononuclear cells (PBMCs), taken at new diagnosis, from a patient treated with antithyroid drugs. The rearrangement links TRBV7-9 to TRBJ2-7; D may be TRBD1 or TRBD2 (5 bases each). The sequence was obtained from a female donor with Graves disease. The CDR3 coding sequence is TGTGCCAGCAGCTCACCACGGGGCGTCGCCTACGAGCAGTACTTC. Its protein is CASSSPRGVAYEQYF.